One T cell receptor (beta chain) is described in this entry. Trimming removed 2 bases at V and 3 bases at J, with 13 bases between. CDR1 and CDR2 (germline): SGHRS, YFSETQ. The CDR3 consists of 15 residues. The record originates from a study of long-term antiretroviral therapy in people with HIV. Every donor contributed at least one pre-ART and at least two post-ART PBMC samples. Version v3.0 of the immunoSEQ assay was performed at survey level. TCRdb's copy holds only in-frame clones and misses some; the assay was immunoSEQ multiplex PCR. This sample has roughly 30,000 clones, with about 90% found just once.

V usage is TRBV5-1 and J usage is TRBJ2-3, with D possibly being TRBD2 (5 bases). This specimen was unsorted PBMCs, taken 1.8 years after starting antiretroviral therapy. The receptor was derived from a young woman with HIV. DNA for the CDR3: TGCGCCAGCAGCTTATACCTAGCCGGAACAGATACGCAGTATTTT. Its protein is CASSLYLAGTDTQYF.